The rows below give T cell receptor beta chains drawn from one sample of a study of beta chain features in type 1 diabetes. The assay was immunoSEQ multiplex PCR, and TCRdb's table has in-frame clones only and misses some. The data show just over 600,000 clones, with around 15% seen just once and around 0.095% held by the top ten. The material sequenced was naive CD4+ T cells from blood. The source is a man in his late teens or twenties in good health. Both conserved end residues are part of each CDR3. Each record gives: V gene, CDR3 protein.

v_call: TRBV7-9; cdr3_aa: CASSLSGSQEQYF
v_call: TRBV14; cdr3_aa: CASSQDPARPQETQYF
v_call: TRBV13; cdr3_aa: CASKKVSYNEQFF
v_call: TRBV7-9; cdr3_aa: CASSVSPGGLYEQYF
v_call: TRBV15; cdr3_aa: CATNRPGANVLTF
v_call: TRBV4-2; cdr3_aa: CASSHPQASGSYNEQFF
v_call: TRBV7-9; cdr3_aa: CASSHPGQAGNTIYF
v_call: TRBV5-1; cdr3_aa: CASSASNIGAFF
v_call: TRBV5-4; cdr3_aa: CASSPLGSGANVLTF
v_call: TRBV9; cdr3_aa: CASSVGEGLYGYTF
v_call: TRBV4-1; cdr3_aa: CASSQLTPGGEQFF
v_call: TRBV5-1; cdr3_aa: CASRFSSYNEQFF
v_call: TRBV6-1; cdr3_aa: CASSDLQGYEQYF
v_call: TRBV11-3; cdr3_aa: CASSLTQGSWDTDTQYF